The sample holds a few counts of the clone carrying this T cell receptor beta chain. The antigen remains undetermined. J lost 8 bases, V lost 0 bases, and 13 bases had no gene match. The CDR3 contains 16 residues. Germline V gene data show CDR1 as DFQATT and CDR2 as SNEGSKA (reference sequence). One entry per CDR3 protein results from TCRdb running MiXCR on the reads. Of 100,000 to 150,000 distinct CDR3 sequences listed, about 24% were seen once; the top ten hold roughly 35%. This sample was taken from a study of T cell repertoires in cytomegalovirus infection. Looking at the study overall: It can be stated that public TCR beta signatures indicated CMV infection as well as a matching HLA type. General study results and limits: Pooled public TCR beta family frequency picked out CMV carriers with the relevant HLA. The ex vivo response was dominated by HLA-C-restricted CMV-specific TCR beta clonotypes.

This receptor was taken from a human donor in good health (CMV status not recorded). Some clones in this sample may be carry-over from other donors' samples. What was sequenced was PBMCs, sequenced either directly or after in vitro stimulation (not recorded which). This rearrangement joins TRBV20-1 to TRBJ1-2, with 9 bases matching TRBD1. The DNA for the CDR3 is TGCAGTGCTAGAGATACAGGGGGCAGGTCTGAACGCGGCTACACCTTC. Protein: CSARDTGGRSERGYTF.